The rows below give T cell receptor beta chains drawn from one sample of a study of blood T cell repertoires in COVID-19. TCRdb keeps only in-frame clones here, not all; method: immunoSEQ multiplex PCR. The sample holds 15,000 to 20,000 clones, 80% seen once. What was sequenced was peripheral blood. These TCRs come from an elderly man with acute or convalescent COVID-19. Each CDR3 is given without its conserved first and last residue. Part of the rows lack a size; the others show once, few, many or a class for expanded clones.

size	J	V	CDR3
-	TRBJ1-2	TRBV25-1	ASISGAGGYT
-	TRBJ2-2	TRBV5-1	ASSLDGNTGELF
-	TRBJ2-2	TRBV11-2	ASRQVGPGELF
-	TRBJ2-3	TRBV6-5	ASSPTSDTQY
-	TRBJ2-1	TRBV7-2	ASSWAPVNEQF
-	TRBJ2-7	TRBV9	ASSVTSGAYEQY
-	TRBJ1-4	TRBV2	ASEASPNEKLF
-	TRBJ1-2	TRBV6-5	ASSYSGSQGGYT
-	TRBJ2-1	TRBV6-2/TRBV6-3	ASSSPSHRDRVHNEQF
-	TRBJ1-6	TRBV20-1	SASGTGLNNSPLH
-	TRBJ1-4	TRBV20-1	SASKRHWGPTNEKLF
-	TRBJ2-3	TRBV3-1/TRBV3-2	ASSQTGVSTDTQY
-	TRBJ1-3	TRBV28	ASSLRGTATSGNTIY
-	TRBJ2-5	TRBV19	ASSMDETQETQY
-	TRBJ1-2	TRBV30	AWSSVPNSSGYT
-	TRBJ2-1	TRBV4-1	ASSQGSAIRSYNEQF
-	TRBJ2-1	TRBV7-2	ASSISSGGDNEQF
-	TRBJ2-5	TRBV9	ASSVGPSGGHQETQY
-	TRBJ1-4	TRBV11-2	ASSLGQGTRGEKLF
few	TRBJ2-2	TRBV10-3	AISDSLAIGELF
-	TRBJ1-2	TRBV11-1	ASASGVESGYT
once	TRBJ1-5	TRBV7-9	ASSLDGAQH
-	TRBJ2-1	TRBV7-3	ASSLIAGGSGGASEQF
few	TRBJ2-7	TRBV7-7	ASSLEVLAGYGSEQY
-	TRBJ2-2	TRBV6-5	ASSFTGELF
-	TRBJ1-2	TRBV2	ASRGTGNYGYT
-	TRBJ2-6	TRBV11-2	ASSLGLAGALSGANVLT
-	TRBJ2-4	TRBV6-5	ASRTPQGAKNIQY
-	TRBJ1-2	TRBV18	ASSPPRAGYGYT
-	TRBJ1-3	TRBV24-1	ATSEGQGKNTIY
few	TRBJ1-1	TRBV18	ASSPPGLSTEAF
-	TRBJ2-2	TRBV19	ASSITGWGELF
-	TRBJ1-2	TRBV27	ASSLRGQEGYT
-	TRBJ2-7	TRBV6-5	ATREKYEQY
-	TRBJ2-5	TRBV7-2	ASSEPGLGYQETQY
-	TRBJ1-1	TRBV19	ASRIGQGLLNTEAF
-	TRBJ1-5	TRBV29-1	SAGDSSTQPQH
-	TRBJ2-3	TRBV3-1/TRBV3-2	ASKSADTQY
-	TRBJ1-4	TRBV9	ASSAGGGVGEKLF
-	TRBJ1-3	TRBV11-2	ASSFRQVSGNTIY
-	TRBJ2-7	TRBV7-2	ASSPLARRGEQY
-	TRBJ2-1	TRBV5-4	ASSGAGGYNEQF
-	TRBJ1-6	TRBV4-3	ASSQRRGNNSPLH
-	TRBJ1-1	TRBV2	ASSYDRENTEAF
-	TRBJ1-5	TRBV6-2/TRBV6-3	ASSSLRDTQPQH
-	TRBJ1-4	TRBV12-3/TRBV12-4	ASSLAGGEKLF
-	TRBJ2-7	TRBV7-2	ASSNSGGAVEQY
-	TRBJ1-1	TRBV12-3/TRBV12-4	ASRRGMNTEAF
-	TRBJ1-2	TRBV2	ASRANNYGYT
-	TRBJ2-3	TRBV6-5	ASSYSGGSSGDTQY
-	TRBJ2-7	TRBV7-2	ASSLGPQGAYEQY
-	TRBJ1-2	TRBV5-1	ASRYDPDSVYGYT
-	TRBJ1-6	TRBV6-5	ASSYEAYNSPLH
-	TRBJ2-7	TRBV3-1/TRBV3-2	ASSSLHEQY
-	TRBJ1-5	TRBV6-5	ASKTGTGDDQPQH
once	TRBJ1-1	TRBV6-5	ASSLPGQGTEAF
-	TRBJ2-7	TRBV5-1	ASSHPMGQGALYEQY
-	TRBJ1-4	TRBV7-2	ASSKTSGGATNEKLF
-	TRBJ2-1	TRBV5-4	ATGGSGGGTYNEQF
-	TRBJ1-4	TRBV5-6	ASSYGTGGNEKLF